A single sample gave rise to the 7 T cell receptor beta chains below, sequenced in a study of T cells expressing NK-cell markers. TCRdb reprocessed the 5' RACE reads, with one entry per CDR3 protein and no DNA. Its clone listing holds about 430,000 distinct CDR3 sequences. Material: blood T cells: a sorted CD56 or NKG2C T cell subset, CD4+ or CD8+ T cells, or bulk PBMC T cells (not recorded which). The receptors were gathered from a woman aged 45-65 years in good health.

This sequence joins TRBV15 and TRBJ2-3; no DNA is available, so the TRBD2 call from TCRdb remains unchecked. The CDR3 length is 17 residues. Germline loops: CDR1 LNHNV, CDR2 YYDKDF (reference sequence). The CDR3: CATSRDLTSGRADTQYF.

This rearrangement joins TRBV4-1 to TRBJ1-4; TCRdb's D call of TRBD1 is untestable without DNA. Germline lookup yields CDR1 MGHRA and CDR2 YSYEKL. The CDR3 is made up of 17 amino acids. The CDR3 sequence is CASSRGDRKPYNEKLFF.

This sequence joins TRBV6-5 and TRBJ2-1; absent DNA, TCRdb's TRBD2 call cannot be checked. The CDR3 is made up of 17 amino acids. Per the germline V gene, CDR1 is MNHEY and CDR2 is SVGAGI. Here the CDR3 reads CASGQASGRPPGDEQFF.

The chain links TRBV5-6 to TRBJ2-5. The CDR3 is 13 residues long. Germline assignment: CDR1 SGHDT and CDR2 YYEEEE. CDR3 loop: CASRYSSQETQYF.

CDR3 residues: CASSPTSGGTDTQYF. The gene calls are TRBV2 and TRBJ2-3; no DNA is available, so the TRBD2 call from TCRdb remains unchecked. The CDR3 contains 15 residues. Germline V lookup: CDR1 SNHLY, CDR2 FYNNEI.

Here the CDR3 reads CASSGGRGTGELFF. The V call is TRBV2, the J call TRBJ2-2; checking the TCRdb D call of TRBD1 is not possible without DNA. CDR3 length equals 14 residues. Germline CDR1 and CDR2: SNHLY and FYNNEI. Drawing the rest from reference TRBV2 and TRBJ2-2, the complete variable domain is EPEVTQTPSHQVTQMGQEVILRCVPISNHLYFYWYRQILGQKVEFLVSFYNNEISEKSEIFDDQFSVERPDGSNFTLKIRSTKLEDSAMYFCASSGGRGTGELFFGEGSRLTVL.

The chain joins TRBV5-1 to TRBJ1-2. The CDR3 covers 14 residues. Germline V gene data show CDR1 as SGHRS and CDR2 as YFSETQ. Here the CDR3 reads CASSRDTSNYGYTF.